Sequencing of this T cell receptor beta chain was carried out in a study of radiotherapy plus CTLA-4 blockade in lung cancer. Study results and caveats: Tumor-derived TCR clones expanded in blood after radiotherapy plus ipilimumab. With interferon-beta, early dynamics of blood T cell clones were reported to best predict response.

Chemo-refractory metastatic non-small-cell lung cancer patients underwent focal radiation alongside CTLA-4 blockade with ipilimumab. J gave up 4 bases and V 5 bases, and 5 bases lay outside the gene matches. The CDR3 runs 15 residues. The germline V gene encodes CDR1 MNHEY and CDR2 SMNVEV (reference sequence). TCRdb's table, derived via immunoSEQ multiplex PCR, lists solely in-frame clones and lacks some. The repertoire holds approximately 77,000 clones, with about four fifths as singletons. Concerning this clone: Its antigen is unidentified.

This rearrangement joins TRBV27 to TRBJ1-6; 7 bases match TRBD1. This sample comprised peripheral blood, obtained from a patient treated with radiotherapy plus ipilimumab. This receptor was taken from a human donor with non-small cell lung cancer who had stable disease on radiotherapy plus ipilimumab. The CDR3 reads CASSTRGQYNSPLHF. The DNA of the CDR3 is TGTGCCAGCAGTACCCGGGGACAGTATAATTCACCCCTCCACTTT.